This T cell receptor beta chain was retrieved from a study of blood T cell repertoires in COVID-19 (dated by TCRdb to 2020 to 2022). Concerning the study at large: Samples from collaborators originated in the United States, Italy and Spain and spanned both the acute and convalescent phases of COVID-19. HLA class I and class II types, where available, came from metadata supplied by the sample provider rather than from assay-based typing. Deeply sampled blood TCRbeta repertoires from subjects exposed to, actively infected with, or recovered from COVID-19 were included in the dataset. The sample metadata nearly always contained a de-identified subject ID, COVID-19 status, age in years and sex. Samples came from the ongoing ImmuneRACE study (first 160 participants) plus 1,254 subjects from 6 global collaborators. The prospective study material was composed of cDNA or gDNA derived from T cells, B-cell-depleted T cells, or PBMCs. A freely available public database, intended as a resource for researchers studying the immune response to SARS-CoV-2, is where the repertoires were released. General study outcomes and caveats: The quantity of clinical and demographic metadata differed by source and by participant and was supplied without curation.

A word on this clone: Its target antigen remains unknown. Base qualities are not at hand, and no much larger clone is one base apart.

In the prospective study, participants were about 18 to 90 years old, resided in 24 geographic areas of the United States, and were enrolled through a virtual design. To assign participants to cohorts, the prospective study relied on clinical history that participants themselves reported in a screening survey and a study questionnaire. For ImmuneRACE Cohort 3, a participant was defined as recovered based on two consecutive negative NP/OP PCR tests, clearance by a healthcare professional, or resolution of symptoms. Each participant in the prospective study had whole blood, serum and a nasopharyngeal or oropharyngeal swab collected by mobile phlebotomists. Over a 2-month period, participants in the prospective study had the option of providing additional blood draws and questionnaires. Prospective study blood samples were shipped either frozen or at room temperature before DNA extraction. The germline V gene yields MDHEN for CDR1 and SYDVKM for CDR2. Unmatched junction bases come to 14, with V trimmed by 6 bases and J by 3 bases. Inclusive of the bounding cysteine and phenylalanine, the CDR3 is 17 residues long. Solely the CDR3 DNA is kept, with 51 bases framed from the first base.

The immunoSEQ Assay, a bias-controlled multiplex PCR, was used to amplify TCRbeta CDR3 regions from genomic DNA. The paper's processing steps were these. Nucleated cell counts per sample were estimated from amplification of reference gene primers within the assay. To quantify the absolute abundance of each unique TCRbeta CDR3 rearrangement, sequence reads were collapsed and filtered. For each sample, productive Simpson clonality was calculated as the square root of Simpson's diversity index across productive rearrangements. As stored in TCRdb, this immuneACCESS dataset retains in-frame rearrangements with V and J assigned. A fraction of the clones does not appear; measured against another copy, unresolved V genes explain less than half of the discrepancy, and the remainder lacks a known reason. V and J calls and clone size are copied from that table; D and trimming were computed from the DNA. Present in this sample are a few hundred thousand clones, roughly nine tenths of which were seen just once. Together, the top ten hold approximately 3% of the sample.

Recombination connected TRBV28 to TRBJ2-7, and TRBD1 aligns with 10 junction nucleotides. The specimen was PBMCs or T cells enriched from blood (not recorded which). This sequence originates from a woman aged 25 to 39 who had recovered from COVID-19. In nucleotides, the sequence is TGTGCCAGCAGAACTCCGGGACAGGGGTTCCCGTACTACGAGCAGTACTTC. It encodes CASRTPGQGFPYYEQYF.